This T cell receptor beta chain comes out of a study of T-cell memory formation after mild COVID-19. One entry per CDR3 protein, called by TCRdb with MiXCR from the 5' RACE reads. The table shows tens of thousands of distinct CDR3 sequences, with around a quarter occurring only once. This clonotype appeared a single time. Germline V CDR1 and CDR2: MGHRA, YSYEKL. This CDR3 spans 15 amino acids. The ends were cut back, 6 bases at V and 4 bases at J, with 17 bases in the middle. The sequence was collected from a man younger than 35 who had mild COVID-19 (a few samples of this study predate the infection). Cell type and time point are not known. This chain links TRBV4-1 with TRBJ2-3; D unclear. Source material: PBMCs or a T cell subset sorted from them (not recorded which). CDR3 nucleotides: TGCGCCAGCAGAGGGCCGTCAGTTAATGCAGATACGCAGTATTTT. It codes for CASRGPSVNADTQYF.